This paragraph covers one TCR beta chain sequence. Its cognate antigen is unknown. The data are from a study of T cells after yellow fever vaccination. The study, taken as a whole, reports: The CD4 compartment and the CD8 compartment contained a small share of clonotypes in common. There was a possibility that FACS-sorted repertoires contained abundant clonotypes contaminating from the bulk population. Peaking on day 5 versus 15, the secondary response was faster but weaker.

With 4 bases removed from V and 5 bases from J, the gap between germline ends came to 9 bases. CDR3 length: 13 residues. Looked up from germline, CDR1 is SGHTA and CDR2 is FQGNSA. Universal primer sites and UMIs were introduced during 5'RACE template-switching synthesis of TCR cDNA. TCRdb called the 5' RACE reads again in MiXCR, with one record for every CDR3 protein. The sample consists of about 350,000 distinct CDR3 sequences, roughly 12% of them appearing once. The clonotype originates from a man aged 18 to 30 who received the YFV17D yellow fever vaccine. This sequence joins TRBV7-2 and TRBJ1-5; D unresolved. The source was PBMCs, collected on the day of the first yellow fever vaccination. The CDR3 nucleotides read TGTGCCAGCAGCTGGGGTTTAGATCAGCCCCAGCATTTT. Encoded protein: CASSWGLDQPQHF. The variable domain in full, completed from reference TRBV7-2 and TRBJ1-5, reads GAGVSQSPSNKVTEKGKDVELRCDPISGHTALYWYRQSLGQGLEFLIYFQGNSAPDKSGLPSDRFSAERTGGSVSTLTIQRTQQEDSAVYLCASSWGLDQPQHFGDGTRLSIL.